The text below deals with one TCR beta chain. The sample is drawn from a study of blood T cell repertoires in COVID-19. On the study more broadly: Acute and convalescent COVID-19 samples came from the United States, Italy and Spain.

The germline V gene has CDR1 MNHNY and CDR2 SVGAGI (reference sequence). This CDR3 is built from 14 residues. Losses at the gene ends were 4 bases for V and 0 bases for J; bases not matched to a gene: 2. All enrollees were about 18 to 100 years old and from 24 US areas. It was within 2 weeks before study entry that exposed participants met a COVID-19 case. Profiling relied on immunoSEQ multiplex PCR, and the TCRdb table lists in-frame clones only, not all of them. The data show more than 350,000 clones, 88% seen once. The TCR originated in a young woman who had been exposed to COVID-19. The sequencing sample was made of PBMCs or T cells enriched from blood (not recorded which). This chain links TRBV6-6 with TRBJ1-1; 7 bases match TRBD1. In DNA form, the CDR3 reads TGTGCCAGCAGTTTAGGGACAGTGAACACTGAAGCTTTCTTT. Protein sequence: CASSLGTVNTEAFF.